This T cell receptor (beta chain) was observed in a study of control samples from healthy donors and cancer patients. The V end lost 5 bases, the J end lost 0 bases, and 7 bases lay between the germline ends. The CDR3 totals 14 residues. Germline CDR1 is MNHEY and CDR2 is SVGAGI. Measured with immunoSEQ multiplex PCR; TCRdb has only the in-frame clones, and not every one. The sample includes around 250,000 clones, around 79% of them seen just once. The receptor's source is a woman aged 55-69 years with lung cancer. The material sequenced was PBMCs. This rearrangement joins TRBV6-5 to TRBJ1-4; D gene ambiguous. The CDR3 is CASSPTATNEKLFF. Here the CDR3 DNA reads TGTGCCAGCAGTCCGACCGCAACTAATGAAAAACTGTTTTTT.